The 26 T cell receptor beta chains below come from one sample, sequenced in a study of blood T cell repertoires in COVID-19 (dated by TCRdb to between 2020 and 2021). Receptors were amplified or captured by the immunoSEQ multiplex PCR assay. In its TCRdb copy, this immuneACCESS table keeps in-frame sequences only and misses some clones. Where compared with another copy, unresolved V genes explain less than half of these, and the others have no known cause. For this sample there are over 120,000 clones; approximately 89% appear just once. 1.5% to 2% of the sample is taken by the ten largest. Sequences were obtained from peripheral blood. The receptors shown here come from a woman between 45 and 60 years old with acute or convalescent COVID-19.

This chain's CDR3 is CASSLAVAYNEQFF. In nucleotides, the CDR3 is TGTGCCAGCAGCTTAGCGGTTGCCTACAATGAGCAGTTCTTC. V usage is TRBV5-6 and J usage is TRBJ2-1, with a tentative D call TRBD2 (5 bases). V gave up 2 bases and J gave up 2 bases, with 8 bases separating them. Germline V gene lookup returns CDR1 SGHDT and CDR2 YYEEEE. The CDR3 runs 14 residues.

The rearrangement links TRBV3-1 (or the pseudogene TRBV3-2) to TRBJ2-1; D unclear. Germline values: CDR1 LGHDT, CDR2 YNNKEL (reference sequence). This CDR3 spans 15 amino acids. With 0 bases removed from V and 8 bases from J, the gap between germline ends came to 14 bases. The CDR3 loop reads CASSQERRPWDEQFF. The CDR3 nucleotides are TGTGCCAGCAGCCAAGAACGGCGGCCTTGGGATGAGCAGTTCTTC.

This clone was counted between two and nine times. The chain's CDR3 is CASSFSPVAGTEAFF. The CDR3 DNA follows: TGTGCCAGCAGCTTCTCCCCAGTGGCGGGCACTGAAGCTTTCTTT. This chain uses TRBV9 with TRBJ1-1; D gene ambiguous. CDR1 is SGDLS and CDR2 is YYNGEE in the germline V gene. This CDR3 contains 15 residues. V lost 4 bases to trimming and J lost 4 bases, with 17 bases between them.

The chain has TRBV24-1 and TRBJ1-2; D may be TRBD1 (5 bases). The CDR3 is 15 residues long. V was clipped by 4 bases and J by 2 bases, with 13 bases between them. Germline V gives CDR1 KGHDR, CDR2 SFDVKD. CDR3: CATSETDNPNYGYTF. For the CDR3, the DNA is TGTGCCACCAGTGAGACGGACAATCCGAACTATGGCTACACCTTC.

The CDR3 is CAGGGQNTGELFF. Written as DNA, the CDR3 is TGTGCCGGGGGGGGCCAGAACACCGGGGAGCTGTTTTTT. V is TRBV4-2 and J is TRBJ2-2; D might be TRBD2 (7 bases). The CDR3 has 13 amino acids. Germline V gene data show CDR1 as LGHNA and CDR2 as YNFKEQ. V was cut by 11 bases and J by 1 base, with 11 bases left in between.

For this clone: The same CDR3 arises from other DNA sequences in this sample as well. The chain recombines TRBV27 with TRBJ2-7; 9 bases are shared with TRBD2. Per germline, CDR1 MNHEY and CDR2 SMNVEV (reference sequence). The CDR3 runs 15 residues. Germline trimming cut 3 bases from V and 6 bases from J; bases unmatched to any gene: 9. CDR3: CASSFELAGRSEQYF. CDR3 bases: TGTGCCAGCAGTTTTGAGCTAGCGGGGAGAAGCGAGCAGTACTTC.

The chain has TRBV5-8 and TRBJ2-1, with D hard to call. From germline, CDR1 is SGHTS and CDR2 YDEGEE. Trimming stripped 3 bases from V and 4 bases from J, with 14 bases between. The CDR3 has 15 residues. CDR3 in amino acids: CASSWRTRSYNEQFF. CDR3 DNA sequence: TGTGCCAGCAGCTGGAGAACTCGCTCTTACAATGAGCAGTTCTTC. The full variable domain, rest sourced from reference TRBV5-8 and TRBJ2-1, is EAGVTQSPTHLIKTRGQQATLRCSPISGHTSVYWYQQALGLGLQFLLWYDEGEERNRGNFPPRFSGRQFPNYSSELNVNALELEDSALYLCASSWRTRSYNEQFFGPGTRLTVL.

This clone showed up many times. The chain employs TRBV27 and TRBJ2-7; 11 bases fit TRBD1. In germline, CDR1 is MNHEY, CDR2 SMNVEV (reference sequence). The trim removed 10 bases at V and 3 bases at J, leaving 8 bases unmatched. This CDR3 is 14 amino acids long. CDR3: CATSGGTGGYEQYF. CDR3 coding DNA: TGTGCCACTTCGGGAGGGACAGGGGGCTACGAGCAGTACTTC.

The genes are TRBV3-1 (or the pseudogene TRBV3-2) and TRBJ2-3; D unresolved. Trimming removed 3 bases at V and 2 bases at J, with 6 bases between. The CDR3 loop spans 13 amino acids. CDR1 is LGHDT and CDR2 is YNNKEL in the germline V gene (reference sequence). CDR3 sequence: CASSQSNTDTQYF. In DNA form, the CDR3 reads TGTGCCAGCAGCCAGTCCAACACAGATACGCAGTATTTT.

The chain couples TRBV6-1 to TRBJ1-5, with TRBD1 matching 7 bases. Germline CDR1 and CDR2: MNHNS and SASEGT. V was clipped by 3 bases and J by 2 bases; unmatched bases: 7. The CDR3 totals 16 residues. The CDR3 DNA reads TGTGCCAGCAGTGAGCCCGTCGGGACAGGCAATCAGCCCCAGCATTTT. This encodes CASSEPVGTGNQPQHF.

This clone was detected a few times. The V gene is TRBV6-1, the J gene TRBJ2-7; tentatively, D is TRBD1 (5 bases). The CDR3 spans 14 residues. Germline CDR1 and CDR2: MNHNS and SASEGT. Trimming took off 1 base at V and 7 bases at J, with 14 bases between the two ends. The CDR3 DNA is TGTGCCAGCAGTGAAGTCCTAGGGGCGAGAGAGCAGTACTTC. Encoded protein: CASSEVLGAREQYF.

The V call is TRBV28, the J call TRBJ1-1; D possibly corresponds to TRBD1 (5 bases). Trimming took off 4 bases at V and 3 bases at J, with 12 bases between the two ends. CDR3 length equals 14 residues. Germline V CDR1 and CDR2: MDHEN, SYDVKM. The CDR3 coding sequence is TGTGCCAGCAGTTCGGGGGTTTCCTACACTGAAGCTTTCTTT. Residues: CASSSGVSYTEAFF. Variable domain in full (rest from reference TRBV28 and TRBJ1-1): DVKVTQSSRYLVKRTGEKVFLECVQDMDHENMFWYRQDPGLGLRLIYFSYDVKMKEKGDIPEGYSVSREKKERFSLILESASTNQTSMYLCASSSGVSYTEAFFGQGTRLTVV.

The chain links TRBV7-2 to TRBJ1-1; 7 positions match TRBD1. Germline V gene lookup returns CDR1 SGHTA and CDR2 FQGNSA. The CDR3 is made up of 14 amino acids. The V gene end was trimmed by 5 bases and the J gene end by 0 bases; junction bases not matched to a gene: 3. In DNA, the CDR3 is TGTGCCAGCAGCAAGGACAGGATGAACACTGAAGCTTTCTTT. As protein: CASSKDRMNTEAFF.

The chain uses TRBV2 and TRBJ2-2; D gene ambiguous. The CDR3 covers 14 residues. V lost 6 bases and J lost 2, with 10 bases in between. Per germline, CDR1 SNHLY and CDR2 FYNNEI. As DNA, the CDR3 is TGTGCCAGCAGGGTGGGCTCTAACACCGGGGAGCTGTTTTTT. Amino acid sequence: CASRVGSNTGELFF.

This clone has more than one count but fewer than ten. The rearrangement joins TRBV6-6 to TRBJ1-2, with TRBD1 matching over 8 bases. Germline V gene lookup returns CDR1 MNHNY and CDR2 SVGAGI (reference sequence). Germline trimming cut 10 bases from V and 4 bases from J; bases unmatched to any gene: 14. This CDR3 comprises 15 residues. The CDR3, as DNA: TGTGCCACCGATGGTACAGGGGGAGCGATCTATGGCTACACCTTC. Its protein is CATDGTGGAIYGYTF.

This chain joins TRBV29-1 and TRBJ2-7; a possible D gene is TRBD1 (6 bases). The CDR3 is 12 residues long. Trimming removed 7 bases at V and 4 bases at J, with 14 bases between. Germline CDR1 reads SQVTM; CDR2 reads ANQGSEA. CDR3 bases: TGCAGCGGGACAGACGGTTTGTACGAGCAGTACTTC. It encodes CSGTDGLYEQYF.

This clone appeared a single time. V is TRBV10-3 and J is TRBJ1-5, with TRBD1 identical over 8 bases. The germline CDR1 and CDR2 sequences are ENHRY and SYGVKD. The V segment lost 6 bases and the J segment 6 bases; nucleotides outside the gene matches: 13. The CDR3 has 16 amino acids. The CDR3 DNA reads TGTGCCATCAGCCGGGAAGGACAGGGTCAGGGTCAGCCCCAGCATTTT. This gives the protein CAISREGQGQGQPQHF.

The V and J genes are TRBV4-2 and TRBJ2-5; D gene ambiguous. Germline loops: CDR1 LGHNA, CDR2 YNFKEQ. V shed 1 base and J shed 3 bases, with 18 bases lying between them. This CDR3 contains 17 residues. CDR3 nucleotide sequence: TGTGCCAGCAGCCAAGTGGTTGGCGGCGGCCGAAAAGAGACCCAGTACTTC. Amino acids: CASSQVVGGGRKETQYF.

This sequence joins TRBV11-3 and TRBJ2-1, with 7 bases aligning to TRBD2. The germline gives CDR1 SGHNT, CDR2 YENEEA. The CDR3 length is 15 residues. V was pared by 1 base and J by 4 bases, with 4 bases of the junction left unmatched. CDR3 residues: CASSLGLAMYNEQFF. The CDR3 DNA reads as TGTGCCAGCAGCTTAGGACTAGCTATGTACAATGAGCAGTTCTTC.

The gene calls are TRBV5-1 and TRBJ1-5, with D maybe TRBD1 (5 bases). V lost 1 base and J lost 1, with 9 bases in between. CDR1 is SGHRS and CDR2 is YFSETQ in the germline V gene. The CDR3 covers 15 residues. The CDR3 nucleotides are TGCGCCAGCAGCTTGTCGGGGGTGAGCAATCAGCCCCAGCATTTT. Amino acid sequence: CASSLSGVSNQPQHF.

CDR3 sequence (DNA): TGTGCCTGGAGTCTACAGGGAAACACCATATATTTT. The encoded protein is CAWSLQGNTIYF. The chain is built from TRBV30 and TRBJ1-3; D not resolved. V was cut by 2 bases and J by 4 bases, with 6 bases left in between. CDR1 and CDR2 from the germline V gene are GTSNPN and SVGIG (reference sequence). This CDR3 spans 12 amino acids. Looking up the rest from reference TRBV30 and TRBJ1-3 gives the full variable domain: SQTIHQWPATLVQPVGSPLSLECTVEGTSNPNLYWYRQAAGRGLQLLFYSVGIGQISSEVPQNLSASRPQDRQFILSSKKLLLSDSGFYLCAWSLQGNTIYFGEGSWLTVV.

The chain uses TRBV15 and TRBJ1-2; D unclear. Trimming took 0 bases from V and 7 from J, leaving 9 bases between them. In germline, CDR1 is LNHNV, CDR2 YYDKDF (reference sequence). CDR3 length: 13 amino acids. The CDR3 loop reads CATSRDPGVGYTF. As DNA, the CDR3 is TGTGCCACCAGCAGAGATCCGGGAGTTGGCTACACCTTC.

V is TRBV11-2 and J is TRBJ2-5; D is unresolved. CDR3 length: 15 residues. Germline-derived CDR1 and CDR2 are SGHAT and FQNNGV. The V end was cut by 1 base, the J end by 0 bases, with 9 bases between. CDR3 coding DNA: TGTGCCAGCAGCTTAGGTTTAACAAACCAAGAGACCCAGTACTTC. Translated, it gives CASSLGLTNQETQYF.

The count of this clone is one. The V and J genes are TRBV9 and TRBJ2-1; 13 nucleotides line up with TRBD2. Per the germline V gene, CDR1 is SGDLS and CDR2 is YYNGEE. Trimming removed 4 bases from V and 9 bases from J; junction bases left unmatched: 10. There are 16 residues in the CDR3. CDR3 residues: CASSPRTSGSVGEQFF. The CDR3 DNA reads as TGTGCCAGCAGCCCCCGGACTAGCGGGAGCGTAGGTGAGCAGTTCTTC.

This chain connects TRBV5-5 to TRBJ1-2; possibly TRBD1 for D (5 bases). The CDR3 is 16 amino acids. The germline gives CDR1 SGHKS, CDR2 YYEKEE (reference sequence). The V end was cut by 0 bases, the J end by 4 bases, with 16 bases between. CDR3 loop: CASSLAENQGAYGYTF. CDR3 DNA sequence: TGTGCCAGCAGCTTGGCCGAGAATCAAGGGGCCTATGGCTACACCTTC.

This clone was observed once. The gene calls are TRBV18 and TRBJ2-2; maybe TRBD1 (5 bases). The CDR3 loop spans 13 amino acids. Deletions cut 5 bases from V and 8 bases from J, with 12 bases between. Per the germline V gene, CDR1 is KGHSH and CDR2 is LQKENI. CDR3: CASSSQVEGELFF. CDR3 in DNA: TGTGCCAGCTCATCACAGGTGGAGGGGGAGCTGTTTTTT.